This T cell receptor (beta chain) was recovered during a study of blood T cell repertoires in COVID-19. At the level of the study: There were acute and convalescent COVID-19 samples, and they came from the United States, Italy and Spain. From T cells, B-cell-depleted T cells, or PBMCs came the material, which was cDNA or gDNA.

This clone was seen a single time. One end of the junction is discordant with germline, which a read error may explain. Germline lookup yields CDR1 ENHRY and CDR2 SYGVKD. This CDR3 contains 11 residues. Authors' methods: Estimation of nucleated cell counts relied on the amplification of reference gene primers. Sequencing used immunoSEQ multiplex PCR; TCRdb keeps in-frame clones, though not all of them. Clone size and the V and J calls come from that table; the DNA yielded D and trimming. Of roughly 41,000 clones listed, 88% are singletons. The sample comprised peripheral blood. This clonotype was obtained from a human donor in a cohort sampled during active COVID-19. The rearrangement uses TRBV10-3 and TRBJ1-2; 7 bases match TRBD1. CDR3 sequence: CAISPGGTVIF. The CDR3 coding sequence is TGTGCCATCAGCCCGGGGGGGACAGTGATCTTC.